Below, 25 T cell receptor beta chains from the same sample are listed, as sequenced in a study of memory CD4+ T cells and cytomegalovirus serostatus. Single viable CD3+CD4+CD8-CD45RO+ cells were sorted as the memory CD4+ T cells. Generated by immunoSEQ multiplex PCR, the TCRdb table keeps only in-frame clones and is missing some. The sample records some 50,000 clones, around 77% being singletons. Source material: memory CD4+ T cells from blood. All receptors derive from an adult in good health and CMV-seronegative.

This clone has more than one count but fewer than ten. The chain joins TRBV11-3 to TRBJ2-3; 9 positions agree with TRBD1. This CDR3 has 13 amino acids. Germline assignment: CDR1 SGHNT and CDR2 YENEEA. Trimming took 5 bases from V and 4 from J; bases not matched to a gene: 1. CDR3 coding DNA: TGTGCCAGCAGCGGACAGGGGTCAGATACGCAGTATTTT. Its protein product is CASSGQGSDTQYF.

This clone occurred a few times. The chain carries TRBV9 and TRBJ1-1, with 12 bases matching TRBD1. V gave up 5 bases and J gave up 2 bases; unmatched junction bases: 10. Germline CDR1 SGDLS, CDR2 YYNGEE. The CDR3 covers 17 residues. In nucleotides, the CDR3 is TGTGCCAGCAGACCTGGGACAGGGGGCCTCTCTAACACTGAAGCTTTCTTT. Protein: CASRPGTGGLSNTEAFF. The complete variable domain, with remaining parts taken from reference TRBV9 and TRBJ1-1, reads DSGVTQTPKHLITATGQRVTLRCSPRSGDLSVYWYQQSLDQGLQFLIQYYNGEERAKGNILERFSAQQFPDLHSELNLSSLELGDSALYFCASRPGTGGLSNTEAFFGQGTRLTVV.

The rearrangement links TRBV11-3 to TRBJ1-2; D is unresolved. This CDR3 spans 20 amino acids. The V and J ends lost 5 bases and 3 bases respectively, with 31 bases between them. Germline V gene data show CDR1 as SGHNT and CDR2 as YENEEA. The CDR3 spells CASSPYPRLLPTFIHYGYTF. Here the CDR3 DNA reads TGTGCCAGCAGCCCCTACCCCAGACTCCTCCCAACCTTTATCCACTATGGCTACACCTTC.

This sequence joins TRBV10-1 and TRBJ1-1; D remains unclear. The CDR3 runs to 14 residues. With 3 bases removed from V and 5 bases from J, the gap between germline ends came to 13 bases. From germline, CDR1 is WNHNN and CDR2 SYGVQD (reference sequence). The CDR3 spells CASSEFSAGTEAFF. As DNA, the CDR3 is TGCGCCAGCAGTGAATTTTCGGCGGGAACTGAAGCTTTCTTT.

This clone was recorded a few times. J is TRBJ1-5 and V is TRBV21-1; the table calls TRBD1, which could not be checked here. TRBV21-1 is a pseudogene segment. The CDR3 consists of 15 residues. The CDR3 DNA reads TGTGCCAGCAGCGCAACTGGACATAGCAATCAGCCCCAGCATTTT. Protein sequence: CASSATGHSNQPQHF.

The rearrangement uses TRBV28 and TRBJ2-7, with D hard to call. The germline V gene has CDR1 MDHEN and CDR2 SYDVKM. The CDR3 totals 13 residues. Trimming removed 3 bases from V and 6 bases from J, with 12 bases in between. The CDR3 region is CASSFLHSGEQYF. As DNA, the CDR3 is TGTGCCAGCAGTTTCCTTCATTCAGGCGAGCAGTACTTC.

V is TRBV2 and J is TRBJ2-7, with 14 bases identical to TRBD2. The CDR3 runs 15 residues. V lost 6 bases to trimming and J lost 9 bases; unmatched junction nucleotides: 10. In germline, CDR1 is SNHLY, CDR2 FYNNEI. CDR3 residues: CASSGQGLAGARQYF. The CDR3 nucleotides read TGTGCCAGCAGCGGCCAGGGACTAGCGGGAGCTAGGCAGTACTTC.

V usage is TRBV2 and J usage is TRBJ2-7; tentative D call: TRBD1 (5 bases). V was trimmed by 5 bases and J by 7 bases, leaving 15 bases between them. From germline, CDR1 is SNHLY and CDR2 FYNNEI. The CDR3 runs to 13 residues. The CDR3, as DNA: TGTGCCAGCAGTCCGGACACGGTACGGGAGCAGTACTTC. This sequence encodes CASSPDTVREQYF.

V and J are TRBV7-2 and TRBJ2-5; 9 nucleotides match TRBD2. With 5 bases clipped from V and 2 bases from J, the junction kept 6 bases outside the gene matches. The CDR3 spans 15 residues. Per germline, CDR1 SGHTA and CDR2 FQGNSA. CDR3 coding DNA: TGTGCCAGCAGCCCCAGGGCGGGGGGGCAAGAGACCCAGTACTTC. This translates into CASSPRAGGQETQYF.

The chain employs TRBV5-8 and TRBJ1-2; 9 nucleotides agree with TRBD1. The CDR3 is 17 amino acids. V lost 2 bases to trimming and J lost 4 bases; unmatched junction nucleotides: 12. The V gene's germline CDR1 is SGHTS and CDR2 YDEGEE. The CDR3 coding sequence is TGTGCCAGCAGCTTTCGGCTCCGGGACAGGGTCTCCTATGGCTACACCTTC. As protein: CASSFRLRDRVSYGYTF.

This clone was seen only a few times. J is TRBJ1-6 and V is TRBV2, with TRBD1 identical over 9 bases. The CDR3 consists of 16 residues. V was pared by 5 bases and J by 7 bases, with 9 bases of the junction left unmatched. Per the germline V gene, CDR1 is SNHLY and CDR2 is FYNNEI. The CDR3 spells CASSFTTGGRNSPLHF. The CDR3 bases are TGTGCCAGCAGTTTTACGACAGGGGGAAGAAATTCACCCCTCCACTTT.

The V and J genes are TRBV12-5 and TRBJ1-1; no reliable D call. V was clipped by 6 bases and J by 6 bases, with 11 bases between them. Looked up from germline, CDR1 is LGHNT and CDR2 is FRNRAP. The CDR3 sequence is 12 residues long. CDR3 loop: CASGWEGAEAFF. DNA for the CDR3: TGTGCTAGTGGCTGGGAGGGCGCTGAAGCTTTCTTT. Using reference TRBV12-5 and TRBJ1-1 for the parts outside the CDR3, the full variable domain is DARVTQTPRHKVTEMGQEVTMRCQPILGHNTVFWYRQTMMQGLELLAYFRNRAPLDDSGMPKDRFSAEMPDATLATLKIQPSEPRDSAVYFCASGWEGAEAFFGQGTRLTVV.

CDR3 nucleotide sequence: TGTGCCAGTAAGGCCGGGGGCGGTTCACCCCTCCACTTT. It is translated as CASKAGGGSPLHF. This chain connects TRBV19 to TRBJ1-6; D possibly corresponds to TRBD1 (6 bases). Trimming removed 7 bases at V and 9 bases at J, with 13 bases between. Germline loops: CDR1 LNHDA, CDR2 SQIVND (reference sequence). This CDR3 is built from 13 residues.

Concerning this clone: At one end, the junction sequence differs from germline, possibly due to a read error. The chain carries TRBV7-9 and TRBJ2-3; D may be TRBD2 (6 bases). The CDR3 is 14 amino acids. Germline V CDR1 and CDR2: SEHNR, FQNEAQ (reference sequence). CDR3 DNA sequence: TGTGCCACCAGCGGGCTATCTAGCACAGATACGCAGTATTTT. Its protein is CATSGLSSTDTQYF.

The chain couples TRBV6-1 to TRBJ2-3, with 11 bases lining up with TRBD2. Germline CDR1 is MNHNS and CDR2 is SASEGT. The CDR3 is 19 residues long. Trimming took 1 base from V and 6 from J; bases not matched to a gene: 15. This chain's CDR3 is CASSEGGGFALAGADTQYF. As DNA, the CDR3 is TGTGCCAGCAGTGAAGGCGGGGGGTTTGCACTAGCGGGAGCTGATACGCAGTATTTT.

The count of this clone is one. The gene calls are TRBV19 and TRBJ2-6, with D maybe TRBD2 (6 bases). CDR1 and CDR2 (germline): LNHDA, SQIVND (reference sequence). Between the trimmed V and J ends, which lost 3 bases and 7 bases, there was a span of 10 bases. The CDR3 has 14 residues. The CDR3 loop reads CASSIRRGANVLTF. Written as DNA, the CDR3 is TGTGCCAGTAGTATCCGGAGGGGCGCCAACGTCCTGACTTTC.

This chain joins TRBV7-2 and TRBJ1-5, with 9 bases aligning to TRBD1. CDR3 size: 14 residues. V was pared by 6 bases and J by 15 bases, with 15 bases of the junction left unmatched. Germline values: CDR1 SGHTA, CDR2 FQGNSA. The CDR3 loop is CASSFGRGDRVAHF. In DNA form, the CDR3 reads TGTGCCAGCAGTTTTGGGCGAGGGGACAGGGTCGCGCATTTT.

This clone has just one count. The chain joins TRBV11-2 to TRBJ2-2, with 11 nucleotides matching TRBD2. After removal of 0 bases from V and 4 bases from J, the junction contained 10 bases not matched to a gene. The CDR3 runs to 19 residues. Per germline, CDR1 SGHAT and CDR2 FQNNGV. The CDR3 bases are TGTGCCAGCAGCTTAGATCTGAGACTAGCGGGAATGAGCACCGGGGAGCTGTTTTTT. It specifies CASSLDLRLAGMSTGELFF.

The chain uses TRBV28 and TRBJ2-2, with D possibly matching TRBD1 (6 bases). Germline CDR1 reads MDHEN; CDR2 reads SYDVKM. This CDR3 comprises 16 residues. Trimming removed 3 bases at V and 2 bases at J, with 13 bases between. The CDR3 reads CASSFPGQRNTGELFF. As DNA, the CDR3 is TGTGCCAGCAGTTTCCCCGGACAGAGAAACACCGGGGAGCTGTTTTTT.

This clone was counted once. The genes are TRBV9 and TRBJ2-1; TRBD1 matches at 8 bases. This CDR3 has 15 amino acids. Germline CDR1 reads SGDLS; CDR2 reads YYNGEE. With V trimmed by 1 base and J by 3 bases, 3 bases remained unmatched. CDR3 sequence reads: CASSVRDRGYNEQFF. The CDR3, as DNA: TGTGCCAGCAGCGTAAGAGACAGGGGCTACAATGAGCAGTTCTTC. The full variable domain, its missing parts supplied by reference TRBV9 and TRBJ2-1, is DSGVTQTPKHLITATGQRVTLRCSPRSGDLSVYWYQQSLDQGLQFLIQYYNGEERAKGNILERFSAQQFPDLHSELNLSSLELGDSALYFCASSVRDRGYNEQFFGPGTRLTVL.

The rearrangement uses TRBV28 and TRBJ2-5, with 12 bases aligning to TRBD2. The V and J ends lost 1 base and 2 bases, in that order; junction bases with no gene match: 2. Germline assignment: CDR1 MDHEN and CDR2 SYDVKM. The CDR3 sequence is 16 residues long. For the CDR3, the DNA is TGTGCCAGCAGTTTATTGACTAGCGGGGGTCAAGAGACCCAGTACTTC. Protein: CASSLLTSGGQETQYF.

This clone was detected only a few times. J is TRBJ1-5 and V is TRBV5-5, with D maybe TRBD1 (6 bases). Germline CDR1 reads SGHKS; CDR2 reads YYEKEE (reference sequence). The V gene lost 4 bases and the J gene lost 2 bases, with 10 bases spanning the gap. CDR3 length: 14 residues. CDR3 protein: CASSRDTGNQPQHF. CDR3 in DNA: TGTGCCAGCAGCCGGGACACTGGCAATCAGCCCCAGCATTTT.

CDR3 residues: CSVCWGTNEKLFF. The CDR3 DNA reads TGCAGCGTTTGTTGGGGGACTAATGAAAAACTGTTTTTT. This sequence joins TRBV29-1 and TRBJ1-4; a possible D gene is TRBD1 (5 bases). The CDR3 spans 13 residues. The V gene lost 5 bases and the J gene lost 2 bases, with 9 bases spanning the gap. Germline values: CDR1 SQVTM, CDR2 ANQGSEA.

J is TRBJ1-3 and V is TRBV6-5; tentative D call: TRBD1 (5 bases). The length of the CDR3 is 16 residues. The ends were cut back, 2 bases at V and 3 bases at J, with 14 bases in the middle. The germline gives CDR1 MNHEY, CDR2 SVGAGI. The CDR3 nucleotides read TGTGCCAGCAGTTACGACGGCGGGGCAAGTGGAAACACCATATATTTT. Residues: CASSYDGGASGNTIYF.

V gene TRBV7-2 combines with J gene TRBJ2-3; the D is unclear. The V end was cut by 2 bases, the J end by 4 bases, with 10 bases between. The CDR3 sequence is 14 residues long. CDR1 SGHTA and CDR2 FQGNSA come from the germline V gene. Written as DNA, the CDR3 is TGTGCCAGCAGCTTAACGACGTTTCCAGATACGCAGTATTTT. Protein sequence: CASSLTTFPDTQYF.